This T cell receptor beta chain comes out of a study of neurological immune-mediated disorders (dated by TCRdb to the late 2010s). The study in broad terms: Among the 35 or so multiple sclerosis patients, around 31 had relapsing-remitting MS and 3 had secondary progressive MS. Alongside PBMC samples, the set of some 97 TCR-beta libraries contained longitudinal samples, technical triplicates, and paired CD4+ and CD8+ T-cell subsets that had been sorted. Peripheral blood TCR-beta repertoires from HTLV-I-associated myelopathy (HAM/TSP) patients, multiple sclerosis patients and healthy controls were compared by UMI-based sequencing. Each longitudinal HAM/TSP and healthy donor was sampled at 3 time-points spaced at about 3-45 month intervals. Of the roughly 68 subjects in the cohort, some 15 were HAM/TSP patients, some 34 were multiple sclerosis patients, and some 20 were healthy controls.

The time point tag for this specimen amounts to: longitudinal time-point 2. For unsorted PBMC libraries, 2 million PBMCs were used after storage in RNAlater at -80 degrees C until RNA extraction. The multiple sclerosis patients were enrolled in a US clinical protocol that used magnetic resonance imaging to evaluate disease progression. Peripheral blood was subjected to Ficoll-Hypaque density gradient centrifugation to isolate PBMCs, which were then cryopreserved in liquid nitrogen. The germline V gene yields SGHVS for CDR1 and FNYEAQ for CDR2. CDR3 length: 14 amino acids, cysteine to phenylalanine. The kept DNA is CDR3 alone, 42 bases in frame from the first base. Trimming leaves V shorter by 7 bases and J shorter by 3 bases, with the junction holding 6 bases beyond the gene matches. To synthesize cDNA, template-switch 5'RACE was performed with a primer carrying a 10-nucleotide random unique molecular identifier so that each TCR transcript was tagged. Every sequencing run yielded over 190 million TCR-beta sequences covering 15-18 subjects. Total RNA was extracted with the RNeasy kit. TCR-beta VDJ regions were amplified with primers for the TCR constant region and the 5'RACE anchor, using the KAPA Real-time Library Amplification kit. A first PCR added sample indexes and Illumina adaptors, and a second PCR then raised library yield. After Ampure bead purification, the roughly 650 bp TCR product was size-selected on a 2% E-gel SizeSelection system. Before pooling, library quality was assessed on a Bioanalyzer, concentration was determined with Qubit, and library quantification was performed with the Kapa Library Quantification kit. An Illumina HiSeq 2500 was used to sequence the libraries paired-end at 2 x 150 bp. To increase sequence diversity, roughly 24-31% phiX was spiked into each library pool. Turning to the authors' computational methods: The UMI-based MiGEC pipeline processed quality-filtered reads and removed over 75% of raw TCR sequences during error correction. VDJ genes were aligned to IMGT germline references, and each clonotype was defined by a unique CDR3 amino acid sequence together with V-J genes. Clonal expansion, Shannon diversity and CDR3 relatedness were evaluated with VDJtools (CalcPairwiseDistances, ClusterSamples), while phylogenetic trees were built in CLCbio workbench. A clone was classed as expanded if it had 8 or more unique UMIs, a cutoff based on coefficient-of-variation modelling across technical triplicates. TCRdb reran the public reads through fastp at Q25 and MiXCR, keeping productive beta chains. Merged by CDR3 protein, the rows form single entries marked with the most common genes and DNA. The authors' filters were not applied to this entry. The sample table contains 70,000 to 90,000 distinct CDR3 sequences; only one count was recorded for approximately 5.8% of them. The ten largest account for 7.9% of the sample.

The sample holds many counts of this clonotype. Its recognized antigen is unknown. Qualities for individual bases were not recorded, and no much larger clone is one base off. Overall study outcomes, separate from this receptor: The highest TCR clonal expansion was observed in HAM/TSP patients, whereas the lowest was observed in MS patients, even when compared with healthy controls. Phylogenetic analysis grouped repertoires from 18 of 34 MS patients into a cluster of related CDR3 sequences, suggesting a possible repertoire-level signature. The MS cluster was not associated with any clinical or MRI features, and the authors stated that larger cohorts are needed. No identical CDR3 amino acid sequences were found to be shared among expanded clones across subjects, suggesting that TCR-beta repertoires were private in all groups.

This TCR came from a woman aged 55-69 years with multiple sclerosis. Recombination connected TRBV7-6 to TRBJ1-3, with TRBD1 matching 7 junction bases. The specimen was PBMCs. The CDR3 reads CASTLNRGGNTIYF. The nucleotide sequence is given as TGTGCCAGCACCCTAAACAGGGGTGGAAACACCATATATTTT.